The 6 T cell receptor beta chains reported below all come from one sample, sequenced in a study of post-analysis software for immune sequencing data. Study-wide findings and caveats: Five TRBV segments occurring more often in patients than controls included TRBV5-6, TRBV5-1 and TRBV20-1.

Tagging with unique molecular identifiers was a feature of the TCR beta cDNA libraries. TCRdb analysed the PCR reads with MiXCR anew, one entry per CDR3 protein. The sample gives roughly 580,000 distinct CDR3 sequences, 44% of which show up once; 1.5% to 2% is in the top ten. These receptors are not linked to any known antigen. The sample consisted of blood. The source is a girl between 5 and 17 years old with multiple sclerosis.

Only a few counts were recorded for this clonotype. The rearrangement links TRBV3-1 to TRBJ2-7; 9 positions match TRBD1. Germline CDR1 and CDR2: LGHDT and YNNKEL (reference sequence). The CDR3 covers 16 residues. The V segment lost 3 bases and the J segment 1 base; nucleotides outside the gene matches: 7. The CDR3 DNA reads TGTGCCAGCAGCCAGAGCCTGGACAGGGGTTCCTACGAGCAGTACTTC. The encoded protein is CASSQSLDRGSYEQYF.

The J gene is TRBJ1-6, the V gene TRBV10-3; a weak D match, TRBD1 (5 bases). This CDR3 has 15 residues. Trimming left V 0 bases short and J 8 bases short, with 11 bases between. The germline CDR1 and CDR2 sequences are ENHRY and SYGVKD. The CDR3 DNA reads TGTGCCATCAGTGAGTCGGGGCTCGGCTATTCACCCCTCCACTTT. Protein sequence: CAISESGLGYSPLHF.

The rearrangement uses TRBV12-3 or TRBV12-4 and TRBJ2-2; 7 positions agree with TRBD1. CDR3 length: 14 residues. V lost 7 bases to trimming and J lost 6 bases; unmatched junction nucleotides: 8. CDR3 protein: CASNSPGQSGELFF. DNA of the CDR3: TGTGCCAGCAACTCCCCGGGACAGTCCGGGGAGCTGTTTTTT.

This chain links TRBV12-3 or TRBV12-4 with TRBJ1-5; 10 bases agree with TRBD1. This CDR3 has 14 residues. V lost 6 bases to trimming and J lost 6 bases; unmatched junction nucleotides: 5. CDR3 amino acids: CASREDRGVQPQHF. CDR3 in DNA: TGTGCCAGCAGAGAGGACAGGGGGGTTCAGCCCCAGCATTTT.

In this sample, this clonotype turned up a few times. V and J are TRBV4-1 and TRBJ2-5; no clear D gene. This CDR3 contains 14 residues. The germline CDR1 and CDR2 sequences are MGHRA and YSYEKL. The V and J ends lost 2 bases and 5 bases respectively, with 12 bases between them. In DNA form, the CDR3 reads TGCGCCAGCAGCCAAACGGTCCTAGGGGAGACCCAGTACTTC. Encoded protein: CASSQTVLGETQYF.

This clonotype was counted a few times. V is TRBV29-1 and J is TRBJ2-7; 8 bases fit TRBD1. Germline V CDR1 and CDR2: SQVTM, ANQGSEA. V lost 5 bases, J lost 7 bases, and 4 bases stayed unmatched. This CDR3 is 11 amino acids long. The CDR3 DNA is TGCAGCGTTTCAGGGGGCGGTGAGCAGTACTTC. It codes for CSVSGGGEQYF.